These T cell receptor beta chains were read from a single sample in a study of T cell clonotyping in hematopoietic cell transplantation. Produced via immunoSEQ multiplex PCR; TCRdb's table is partial and in-frame only. The repertoire holds about 18,000 clones, with 80% to 95% as singletons. Sequencing was done on a sample of peripheral blood mononuclear cells. The receptors were gathered from a man aged 35-49 years in good health. Some clones in this sample may be carry-over from other donors' samples. Each CDR3 is given with its conserved first and last residue. The D gene is left open where the match is weak. Some rows have no size entry. The others give once, few or many, or a class for an expanded clone.

DNA: TGTGCCAGAAGCTTGGTACAGCTTTCCAGTTATAATTCACCCCTCCACTTT
CDR3: CARSLVQLSSYNSPLHF
size: -
length: 17
V: TRBV7-5
J: TRBJ1-6
D: -

DNA: TGTGCCAGCAGACCGGGACCTTCTGGAAACACCATATATTTT
CDR3: CASRPGPSGNTIYF
size: -
length: 14
V: TRBV6-1
J: TRBJ1-3
D: -

DNA: TGTGCCAGTAGCACCGGGACAGGGGGGTCTGAGGCCAACGTCCTGACTTTC
CDR3: CASSTGTGGSEANVLTF
size: -
length: 17
V: TRBV19
J: TRBJ2-6
D: TRBD1

DNA: TGTGCCAGCAGCGCTCCCGTGGGGGGGGGCACAGATACGCAGTATTTT
CDR3: CASSAPVGGGTDTQYF
size: -
length: 16
V: TRBV9
J: TRBJ2-3
D: TRBD2

DNA: TGCGCCAGCAGCCAGGAGATCCAGGGGGCGTTTGGCTACACCTTC
CDR3: CASSQEIQGAFGYTF
size: -
length: 15
V: TRBV4-3
J: TRBJ1-2
D: TRBD1

DNA: TGTGCCAGCAGTTCCTGGGACAGGCTGGCTAACTATGGCTACACCTTC
CDR3: CASSSWDRLANYGYTF
size: once
length: 16
V: TRBV27
J: TRBJ1-2
D: TRBD1

DNA: TGTGCCAGTAGTCCACAATCGAGAGTAAGATCCTACGAGCAGTACTTC
CDR3: CASSPQSRVRSYEQYF
size: -
length: 16
V: TRBV19
J: TRBJ2-7
D: -

DNA: TGTGCCAGCAGTGCTAGGACTAGTTCCGGGGAGCTGTTTTTT
CDR3: CASSARTSSGELFF
size: -
length: 14
V: TRBV25-1
J: TRBJ2-2
D: TRBD2

DNA: TGTGCCATCAACGGAGAAAGCGGGGGGAATCCATACGAGCAGTACTTC
CDR3: CAINGESGGNPYEQYF
size: -
length: 16
V: TRBV10-3
J: TRBJ2-7
D: TRBD2

DNA: TGCGCCAGCAGCCCCCTTGTGGGGTCGGATACGCAGTATTTT
CDR3: CASSPLVGSDTQYF
size: -
length: 14
V: TRBV5-1
J: TRBJ2-3
D: -

DNA: TGTGCCAGCAGCGTAGAAGGCCAGAGCTCTGGGGCCAACGTCCTGACTTTC
CDR3: CASSVEGQSSGANVLTF
size: -
length: 17
V: TRBV9
J: TRBJ2-6
D: -

DNA: TGTGCCAGCAGTTTTCGGCAGGCACGATCGGGGACCCAGTACTTC
CDR3: CASSFRQARSGTQYF
size: once
length: 15
V: TRBV6-5
J: TRBJ2-5
D: -

DNA: TGTGCCAGCAGTTTATCCAGGAATGAGCAGTTCTTC
CDR3: CASSLSRNEQFF
size: once
length: 12
V: TRBV28
J: TRBJ2-1
D: -

DNA: TGTGCCAGCAGCTTAGTGCCAGGGGAGGGTCTCGACGAGCAGTACTTC
CDR3: CASSLVPGEGLDEQYF
size: -
length: 16
V: TRBV7-2
J: TRBJ2-7
D: -

DNA: TGCGCCAGCAGCCAAGTCACGGACACAAATGAAAAACTGTTTTTT
CDR3: CASSQVTDTNEKLFF
size: -
length: 15
V: TRBV4-1
J: TRBJ1-4
D: -

DNA: TGTGCCAGCAGTGAAGAAAACTATAATTCACCCCTCCACTTT
CDR3: CASSEENYNSPLHF
size: once
length: 14
V: TRBV2
J: TRBJ1-6
D: -

DNA: TGTGCCAGCAGCTTACGAACTAGCGGGTTATACGAGCAGTACTTC
CDR3: CASSLRTSGLYEQYF
size: -
length: 15
V: TRBV7-2
J: TRBJ2-7
D: TRBD2

DNA: TGTGCCAGCAGCCAAGGGCGGCTTAACGCCGAGCAGTTCTTC
CDR3: CASSQGRLNAEQFF
size: -
length: 14
V: TRBV9
J: TRBJ2-1
D: -

DNA: TGTGCCAGCAACCAGGGACGCTCGGGGGAGCTGTTTTTT
CDR3: CASNQGRSGELFF
size: -
length: 13
V: TRBV6-5
J: TRBJ2-2
D: -

DNA: TGTGCCAGCAGTGTGGCAGGGCGAAACACTGAAGCTTTCTTT
CDR3: CASSVAGRNTEAFF
size: -
length: 14
V: TRBV2
J: TRBJ1-1
D: -

DNA: TGTGCCAGCAGCTTGCGGGGTGTAGGGACCCAGTACTTC
CDR3: CASSLRGVGTQYF
size: -
length: 13
V: TRBV5-8
J: TRBJ2-5
D: -

DNA: TGTGCCAGTACCCCAGGGACGACGGTCGGGGAGCTGTTTTTT
CDR3: CASTPGTTVGELFF
size: -
length: 14
V: TRBV19
J: TRBJ2-2
D: -

DNA: TGTGCCAGCAGCCCCCAAGGGGTAAGGGACGAGCAGTACTTC
CDR3: CASSPQGVRDEQYF
size: -
length: 14
V: TRBV9
J: TRBJ2-7
D: -

DNA: TGTGCCAGTAACGACAGGGAGAATCAGCCCCAGCATTTT
CDR3: CASNDRENQPQHF
size: once
length: 13
V: TRBV19
J: TRBJ1-5
D: TRBD1

DNA: TGTGCCAGCAGCTTAAACAATGACAGGCCTGAAGCTTTCTTT
CDR3: CASSLNNDRPEAFF
size: -
length: 14
V: TRBV7-9
J: TRBJ1-1
D: -

DNA: TGTGCCAGCAGTTCCAATCCGGGGCAAGAGACCCAGTACTTC
CDR3: CASSSNPGQETQYF
size: -
length: 14
V: TRBV7-2
J: TRBJ2-5
D: -

DNA: TGCGCCAGCAGCTTGGCGGACAGGGCTGGGGAGACCCAGTACTTC
CDR3: CASSLADRAGETQYF
size: few
length: 15
V: TRBV5-1
J: TRBJ2-5
D: TRBD1

DNA: TGTGCCAGCAGCTTAGGGAGTGGAGAGACCCAGTACTTC
CDR3: CASSLGSGETQYF
size: -
length: 13
V: TRBV7-2
J: TRBJ2-5
D: -

DNA: TGCAGTGCTAGGGTGGATACGCAGTATTTT
CDR3: CSARVDTQYF
size: once
length: 10
V: TRBV20-1
J: TRBJ2-3
D: -

DNA: TGCGCCAGCAGCCAAGGACTAGCGGGACCCTACGAGCAGTACTTC
CDR3: CASSQGLAGPYEQYF
size: -
length: 15
V: TRBV4-1
J: TRBJ2-7
D: TRBD2